This T cell receptor (beta chain) emerged from a study of T cell responses to AZD1222 COVID-19 vaccine. Findings of the study overall: Only after the peak T cell response were repertoires sampled. White British ancestry dominated among donors, who included more females, and clonal diversity was possibly underestimated. Spike-specific TCR breadth and depth both grew after two AZD1222 doses. The span of vaccine-associated CD4 TCRs extended across spike, with dominance at 160-218 and 743-854.

This CDR3 spans 14 amino acids. Per the germline V gene, CDR1 is LNHDA and CDR2 is SQIVND (reference sequence). The ends were cut back, 5 bases at V and 6 bases at J, with 16 bases in the middle. The count of this clone is one. Its antigen is undetermined. Generated by immunoSEQ multiplex PCR, the TCRdb table keeps only in-frame clones and is missing some. The repertoire holds some 170,000 clones, with more than 85% as singletons. This TCR derives from an adult in good health. Here the sequenced sample was peripheral blood, taken on day 0 of AZD1222 vaccination. The chain has TRBV19 and TRBJ1-1, with D unresolved. The CDR3 protein is CASSSGPRKSEAFF. The CDR3, as DNA: TGTGCCAGTAGTTCTGGGCCTAGGAAATCTGAAGCTTTCTTT.